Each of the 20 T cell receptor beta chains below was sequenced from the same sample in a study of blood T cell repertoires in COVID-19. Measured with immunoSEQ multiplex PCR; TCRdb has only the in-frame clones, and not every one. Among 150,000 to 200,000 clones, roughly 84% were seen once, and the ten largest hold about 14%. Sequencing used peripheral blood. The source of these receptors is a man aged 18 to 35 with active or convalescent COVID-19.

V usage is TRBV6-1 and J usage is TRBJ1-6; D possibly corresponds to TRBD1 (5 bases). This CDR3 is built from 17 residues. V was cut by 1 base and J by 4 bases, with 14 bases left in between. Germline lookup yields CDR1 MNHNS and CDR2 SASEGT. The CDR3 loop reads CASSEVGGGTYNSPLHF. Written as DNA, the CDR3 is TGTGCCAGCAGTGAAGTTGGGGGGGGTACTTATAATTCACCCCTCCACTTT.

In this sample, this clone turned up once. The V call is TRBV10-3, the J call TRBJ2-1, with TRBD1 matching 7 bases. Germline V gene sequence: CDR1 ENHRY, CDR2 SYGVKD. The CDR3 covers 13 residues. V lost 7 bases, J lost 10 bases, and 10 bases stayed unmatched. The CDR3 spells CAIMNGLDREQFF. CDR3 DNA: TGTGCCATCATGAACGGGCTGGACAGGGAGCAGTTCTTC.

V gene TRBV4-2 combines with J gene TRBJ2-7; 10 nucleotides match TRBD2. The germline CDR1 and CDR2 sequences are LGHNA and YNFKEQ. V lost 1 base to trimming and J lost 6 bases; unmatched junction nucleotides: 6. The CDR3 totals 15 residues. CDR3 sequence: CASSQGTSGPSEQYF. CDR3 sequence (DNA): TGTGCCAGCAGCCAAGGGACTAGCGGACCTAGCGAGCAGTACTTC.

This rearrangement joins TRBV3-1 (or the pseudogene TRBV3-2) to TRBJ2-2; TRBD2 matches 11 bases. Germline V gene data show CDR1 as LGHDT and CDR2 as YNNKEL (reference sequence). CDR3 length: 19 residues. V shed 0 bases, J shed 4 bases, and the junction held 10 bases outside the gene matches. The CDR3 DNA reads TGTGCCAGCAGCCAAGATACACTAGCGGGGGTCTATCTCACCGGGGAGCTGTTTTTT. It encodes CASSQDTLAGVYLTGELFF.

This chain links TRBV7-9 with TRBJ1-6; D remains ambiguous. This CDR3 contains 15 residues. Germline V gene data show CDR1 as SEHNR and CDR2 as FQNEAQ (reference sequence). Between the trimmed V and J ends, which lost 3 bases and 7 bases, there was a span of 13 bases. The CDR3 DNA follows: TGTGCCAGCAGCTTCGAGGGAGGGTTAAATTCACCCCTCCACTTT. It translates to CASSFEGGLNSPLHF.

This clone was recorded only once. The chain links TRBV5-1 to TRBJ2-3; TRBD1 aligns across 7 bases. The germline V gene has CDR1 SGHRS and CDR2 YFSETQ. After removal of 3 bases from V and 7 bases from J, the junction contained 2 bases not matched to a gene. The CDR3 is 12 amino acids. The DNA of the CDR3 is TGCGCCAGCAGCTGGGACAGAAATACGCAGTATTTT. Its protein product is CASSWDRNTQYF.

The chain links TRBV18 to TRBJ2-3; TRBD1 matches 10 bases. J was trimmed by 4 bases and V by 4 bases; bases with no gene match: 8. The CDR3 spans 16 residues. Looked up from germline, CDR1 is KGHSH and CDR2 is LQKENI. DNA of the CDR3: TGTGCCAGCTCACTTACTACGACAGGGGGCTCAGATACGCAGTATTTT. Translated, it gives CASSLTTTGGSDTQYF.

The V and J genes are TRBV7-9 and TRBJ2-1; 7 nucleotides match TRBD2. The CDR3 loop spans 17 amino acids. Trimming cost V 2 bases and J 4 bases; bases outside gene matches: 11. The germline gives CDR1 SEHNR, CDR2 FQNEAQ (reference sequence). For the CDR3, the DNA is TGTGCCAGCAGCTTATTAGATCAGCGGGACTTTTACAATGAGCAGTTCTTC. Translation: CASSLLDQRDFYNEQFF.

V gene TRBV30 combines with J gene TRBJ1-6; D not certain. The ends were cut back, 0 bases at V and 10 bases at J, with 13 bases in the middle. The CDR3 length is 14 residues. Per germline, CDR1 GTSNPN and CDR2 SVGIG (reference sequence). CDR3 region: CAWSVGVSGSPLHF. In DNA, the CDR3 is TGTGCCTGGAGTGTTGGGGTCTCGGGGTCACCCCTCCACTTT.

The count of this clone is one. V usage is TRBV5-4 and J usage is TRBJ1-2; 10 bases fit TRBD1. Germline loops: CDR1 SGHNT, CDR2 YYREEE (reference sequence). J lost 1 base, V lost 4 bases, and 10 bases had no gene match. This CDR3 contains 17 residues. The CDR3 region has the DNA TGTGCCAGCAGCCCGGACAGGGGGGCCTACCGTAACTATGGCTACACCTTC. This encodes CASSPDRGAYRNYGYTF.

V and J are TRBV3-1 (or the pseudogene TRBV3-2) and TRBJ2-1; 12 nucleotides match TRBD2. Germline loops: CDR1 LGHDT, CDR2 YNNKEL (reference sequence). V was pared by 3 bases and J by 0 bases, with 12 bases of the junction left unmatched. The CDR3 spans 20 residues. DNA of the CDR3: TGTGCCAGCAGCCACCGAAAACTAGCGGGGGGCGGGAGCTCCTACAATGAGCAGTTCTTC. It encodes CASSHRKLAGGGSSYNEQFF.

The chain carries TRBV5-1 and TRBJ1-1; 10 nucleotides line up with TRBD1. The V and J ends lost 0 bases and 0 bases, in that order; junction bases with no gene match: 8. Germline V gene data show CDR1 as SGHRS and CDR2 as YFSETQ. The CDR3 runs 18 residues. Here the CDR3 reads CASSLALRDRGLNTEAFF. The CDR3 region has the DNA TGCGCCAGCAGCTTGGCCCTCCGGGACAGGGGTCTGAACACTGAAGCTTTCTTT.

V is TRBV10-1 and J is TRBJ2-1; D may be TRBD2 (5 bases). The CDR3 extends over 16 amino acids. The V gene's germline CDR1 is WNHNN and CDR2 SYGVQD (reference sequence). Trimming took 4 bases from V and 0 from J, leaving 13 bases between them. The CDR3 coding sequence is TGCGCCAGCAGTGGAGGAGTGGGGAGCTCCTACAATGAGCAGTTCTTC. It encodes CASSGGVGSSYNEQFF.

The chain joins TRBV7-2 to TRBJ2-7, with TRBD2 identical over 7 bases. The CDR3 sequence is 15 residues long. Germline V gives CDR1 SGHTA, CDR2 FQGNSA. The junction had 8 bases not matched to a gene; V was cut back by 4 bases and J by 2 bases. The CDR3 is CASSWEGPRTYEQYF. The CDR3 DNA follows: TGTGCCAGCAGCTGGGAGGGTCCTAGAACCTACGAGCAGTACTTC.

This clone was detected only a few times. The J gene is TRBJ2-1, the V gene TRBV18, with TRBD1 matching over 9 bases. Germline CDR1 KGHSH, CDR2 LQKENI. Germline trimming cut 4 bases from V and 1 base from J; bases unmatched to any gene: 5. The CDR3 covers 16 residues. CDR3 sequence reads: CASSHTGTGSYNEQFF. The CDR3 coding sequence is TGTGCCAGCTCACACACCGGGACAGGGTCCTACAATGAGCAGTTCTTC. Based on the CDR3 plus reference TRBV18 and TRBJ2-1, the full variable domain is NAGVMQNPRHLVRRRGQEARLRCSPMKGHSHVYWYRQLPEEGLKFMVYLQKENIIDESGMPKERFSAEFPKEGPSILRIQQVVRGDSAAYFCASSHTGTGSYNEQFFGPGTRLTVL.

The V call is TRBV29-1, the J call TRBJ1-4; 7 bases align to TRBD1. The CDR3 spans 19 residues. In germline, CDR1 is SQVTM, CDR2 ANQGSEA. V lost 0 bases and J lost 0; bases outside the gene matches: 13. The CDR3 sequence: CSVEEGGRTGSATNEKLFF. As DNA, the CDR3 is TGCAGCGTTGAAGAGGGAGGCCGGACAGGTTCGGCAACTAATGAAAAACTGTTTTTT.

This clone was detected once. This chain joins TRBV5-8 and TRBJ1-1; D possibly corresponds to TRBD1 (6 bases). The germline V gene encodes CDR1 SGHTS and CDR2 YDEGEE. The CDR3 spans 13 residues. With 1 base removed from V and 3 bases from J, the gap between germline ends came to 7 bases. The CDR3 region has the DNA TGTGCCAGCAGCTTGTACAGGGACACTGAAGCTTTCTTT. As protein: CASSLYRDTEAFF.

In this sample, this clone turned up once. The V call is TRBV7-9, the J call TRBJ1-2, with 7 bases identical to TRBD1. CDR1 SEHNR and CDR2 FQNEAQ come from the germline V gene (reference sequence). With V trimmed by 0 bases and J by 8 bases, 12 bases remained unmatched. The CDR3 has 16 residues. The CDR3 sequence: CASSLALGGPFQGYTF. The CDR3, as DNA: TGTGCCAGCAGCTTAGCGCTAGGGGGCCCGTTTCAAGGCTACACCTTC. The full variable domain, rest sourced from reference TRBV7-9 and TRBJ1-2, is DTGVSQNPRHKITKRGQNVTFRCDPISEHNRLYWYRQTLGQGPEFLTYFQNEAQLEKSRLLSDRFSAERPKGSFSTLEIQRTEQGDSAMYLCASSLALGGPFQGYTFGSGTRLTVV.

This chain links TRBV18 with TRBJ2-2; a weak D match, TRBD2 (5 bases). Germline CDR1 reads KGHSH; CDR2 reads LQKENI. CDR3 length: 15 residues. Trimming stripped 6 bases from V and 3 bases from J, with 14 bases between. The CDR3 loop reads CASSPRAADTGELFF. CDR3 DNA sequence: TGTGCCAGCTCCCCCCGAGCGGCGGACACCGGGGAGCTGTTTTTT. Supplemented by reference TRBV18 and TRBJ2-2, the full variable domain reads NAGVMQNPRHLVRRRGQEARLRCSPMKGHSHVYWYRQLPEEGLKFMVYLQKENIIDESGMPKERFSAEFPKEGPSILRIQQVVRGDSAAYFCASSPRAADTGELFFGEGSRLTVL.

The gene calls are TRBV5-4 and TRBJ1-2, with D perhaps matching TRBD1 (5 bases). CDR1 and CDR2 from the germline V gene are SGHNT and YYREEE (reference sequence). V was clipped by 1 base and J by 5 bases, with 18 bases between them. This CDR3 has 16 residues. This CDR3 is CASSLSSGVYHYGYTF. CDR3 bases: TGTGCCAGCAGCTTGAGCTCGGGGGTTTACCATTATGGCTACACCTTC.